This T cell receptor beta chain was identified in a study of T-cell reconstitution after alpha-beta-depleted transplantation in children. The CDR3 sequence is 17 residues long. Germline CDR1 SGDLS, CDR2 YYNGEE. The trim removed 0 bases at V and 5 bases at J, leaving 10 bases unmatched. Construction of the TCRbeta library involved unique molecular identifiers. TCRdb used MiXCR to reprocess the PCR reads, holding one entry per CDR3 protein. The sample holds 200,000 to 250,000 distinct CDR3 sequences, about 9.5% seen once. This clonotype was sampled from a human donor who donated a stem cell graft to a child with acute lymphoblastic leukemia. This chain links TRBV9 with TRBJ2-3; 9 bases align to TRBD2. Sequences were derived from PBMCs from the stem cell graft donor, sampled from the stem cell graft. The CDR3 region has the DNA TGTGCCAGCAGCGTAGGAGGGCGGGGGGGCTCAAAAGATACGCAGTATTTT. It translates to CASSVGGRGGSKDTQYF.